This TCR beta chain originates from a study of cytomegalovirus exposure and HLA in healthy donors. Overall study findings and caveats: Roughly uniform sequencing depth across donors was assumed, possibly incorrectly.

This clone was seen a single time. Its matching antigen is unknown. Vbeta (60) and Jbeta (13) primers were used in the PCR. Measured with immunoSEQ multiplex PCR; TCRdb has only the in-frame clones, and not every one. This table holds 100,000 to 130,000 clones, less than 80% found once. Sequencing was carried out using PBMCs. The clonotype originates from a man between 25 and 39 years old in good health and CMV-seronegative.

DNA of the CDR3: TGTGCCAGCAGCAACCACCGGGACAGGGACTCCTACGAGCAGTACTTC. As protein: CASSNHRDRDSYEQYF. V gene TRBV21-1 combines with J gene TRBJ2-7; TRBD1, the table's D call, was not compared with the DNA. TRBV21-1 is labeled a pseudogene. The CDR3 has 16 residues.